This entry is about one TCR beta chain. Its target is unknown. This record belongs to a study of blood T cells in healthy people across ages. Study results and limitations: Diversity figures derived from one million T cells were judged to underestimate the true value.

The authors ran a second PCR of about 6 to 11 cycles using a sample-barcoded 5' primer and a J-beta primer mix. TCRdb reprocessed the 5' RACE reads with MiXCR, giving one entry per CDR3 protein. The repertoire has over a million distinct CDR3 sequences, around 27% of them found once; the top ten carry 0.65% to 0.95%. V lost 1 base, J lost 4 bases, and 16 bases lay in between. Germline V CDR1 and CDR2: LGHNA, YSLEER. The CDR3 runs 16 residues. This sample also appeared in a second study, on T cells of mothers and their children.

Source material: blood. The sequence was obtained from a girl aged 2-10 years in good health. The V gene is TRBV4-3, the J gene TRBJ1-2, with D possibly TRBD1 on 5 matching bases. The DNA of the CDR3 is TGCGCCAGCAGCCAAGGGGTTGGTGGTGGGACCTATGGCTACACCTTC. Protein: CASSQGVGGGTYGYTF.